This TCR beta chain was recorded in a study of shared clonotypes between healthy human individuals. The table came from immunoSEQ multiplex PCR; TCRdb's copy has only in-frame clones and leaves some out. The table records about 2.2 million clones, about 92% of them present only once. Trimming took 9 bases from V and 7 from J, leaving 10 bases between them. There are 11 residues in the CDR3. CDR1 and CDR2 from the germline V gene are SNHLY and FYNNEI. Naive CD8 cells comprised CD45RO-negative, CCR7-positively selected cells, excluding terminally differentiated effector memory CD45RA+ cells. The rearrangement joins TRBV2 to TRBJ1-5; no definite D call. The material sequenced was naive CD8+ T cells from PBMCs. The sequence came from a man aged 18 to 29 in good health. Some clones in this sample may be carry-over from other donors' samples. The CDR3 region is CASSSGQPQHF. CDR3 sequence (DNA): TGTGCCAGTTCATCTGGGCAGCCCCAGCATTTT. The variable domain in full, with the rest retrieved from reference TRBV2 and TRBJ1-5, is EPEVTQTPSHQVTQMGQEVILRCVPISNHLYFYWYRQILGQKVEFLVSFYNNEISEKSEIFDDQFSVERPDGSNFTLKIRSTKLEDSAMYFCASSSGQPQHFGDGTRLSIL.